Listed below are T cell receptor beta chains from one sample, sequenced in a study of siplizumab effects on memory and regulatory T cells. Sequencing used immunoSEQ multiplex PCR; TCRdb keeps in-frame clones, though not all of them. The sample lists roughly 110,000 clones; about 94% were seen once. Sequencing used non-Treg CD4+ T cells sorted from blood. The receptors shown here come from a human donor in good health. Each CDR3 is given without its conserved first and last residue.

TRBV27	11	TRBJ1-6	ASSYGLNSPLH
TRBV5-6	12	TRBJ2-5	ASSTGQGGETQY
TRBV7-2	13	TRBJ2-5	ASSLTRDRGETQY
TRBV5-4	14	TRBJ2-3	ASSSGLAGGADTQY
TRBV28	14	TRBJ2-5	AAGGLAGGPKETQY
TRBV9	12	TRBJ2-1	ASSIRTGRNEQF
TRBV7-3	13	TRBJ1-1	ASSPHPSPGGEAF
TRBV30	12	TRBJ2-5	AWSLDRGLETQY
TRBV6-1	14	TRBJ2-7	ASSEAPSGGLYEQY
TRBV9	12	TRBJ2-2	ASSVRDQSGELF
TRBV19	11	TRBJ1-2	ASSIGGPYGYT
TRBV28	13	TRBJ1-2	ASSPTGFFNYGYT
TRBV15	11	TRBJ2-3	ATSQPKTDTQY
TRBV18	14	TRBJ1-1	ASSPLPAVMNTEAF
TRBV4-1	13	TRBJ1-3	ASSQAPFSGNTIY
TRBV27	11	TRBJ2-7	ASSAKGPYEQY
TRBV7-7	11	TRBJ2-3	ASSQGSTDTQY
TRBV7-3	13	TRBJ1-2	ASSFLTGDFTGYT
TRBV14	10	TRBJ1-3	ASSQTENTIY
TRBV6-6	10	TRBJ2-7	ASSYSEYEQY
TRBV6-4	13	TRBJ1-4	ASRVVHQTNEKLF
TRBV18	11	TRBJ1-2	ASSAPQAYGYT
TRBV19	13	TRBJ2-2	ASSIFGANTGELF
TRBV6-5	11	TRBJ1-1	ASSSSRGVEAF
TRBV4-3	13	TRBJ1-5	ASSQEYLSDQPQH
TRBV7-6	13	TRBJ1-1	ASSLMGQGNTEAF
TRBV4-1	12	TRBJ1-5	ASSQDWGNQPQH
TRBV5-6	14	TRBJ2-5	ASSLGPLNLQETQY
TRBV7-2	16	TRBJ1-2	ASSVAVRPGQGYYGYT
TRBV7-2	14	TRBJ2-3	ASSPSGGAGTDTQY
TRBV10-3	12	TRBJ2-2	AITGDRGAGELF
TRBV6-1	12	TRBJ1-2	ASRVAPVNYGYT
TRBV5-1	12	TRBJ1-1	ASSKTGEEPEAF
TRBV5-1	11	TRBJ2-7	ASSGGQGYEQY
TRBV4-2	11	TRBJ1-5	ASSQAPQGPQH
TRBV11-2	12	TRBJ2-2	ASSQAFQVGELF
TRBV7-2	12	TRBJ2-5	ASSLGGWGETQY
TRBV27	13	TRBJ2-7	ASNPRGTGNYEQY
TRBV28	14	TRBJ2-7	ASSFGRWGEPYEQY
TRBV29-1	11	TRBJ1-2	SVSWQTNYGYT
TRBV18	12	TRBJ2-2	ASSPQQSTGELF
TRBV6-5	11	TRBJ1-1	ASSYLSSAEAF
TRBV19	13	TRBJ1-4	ASNQGGRTNEKLF
TRBV6-5	13	TRBJ1-6	ASSYSNRGNSPLH